This T cell receptor beta chain derives from a study of post-analysis software for immune sequencing data. Notes on the study in general: Patients showed TRBV5-6, TRBV5-1 and TRBV20-1 among five TRBV segments more frequent than in controls.

Turning to this clonotype: The antigen remains undetermined.

Unique-molecular-identifier-tagged TCR beta cDNA libraries were used. TCRdb re-called the PCR reads with MiXCR, one entry per CDR3 protein. The sample has approximately 730,000 distinct CDR3 sequences, roughly 46% seen once. The CDR3 loop spans 15 amino acids. V was cut by 5 bases and J by 0 bases, with 11 bases left in between. Germline CDR1 reads SGHVS; CDR2 reads FQNEAQ. The source is a girl aged 5-17 years with multiple sclerosis. The chain couples TRBV7-8 to TRBJ1-5, with a possible D match to TRBD1 (5 bases). The sample comprised blood. The CDR3, as DNA: TGTGCCAGCAGCCTTCGACAGCATAGCAATCAGCCCCAGCATTTT. This translates into CASSLRQHSNQPQHF.